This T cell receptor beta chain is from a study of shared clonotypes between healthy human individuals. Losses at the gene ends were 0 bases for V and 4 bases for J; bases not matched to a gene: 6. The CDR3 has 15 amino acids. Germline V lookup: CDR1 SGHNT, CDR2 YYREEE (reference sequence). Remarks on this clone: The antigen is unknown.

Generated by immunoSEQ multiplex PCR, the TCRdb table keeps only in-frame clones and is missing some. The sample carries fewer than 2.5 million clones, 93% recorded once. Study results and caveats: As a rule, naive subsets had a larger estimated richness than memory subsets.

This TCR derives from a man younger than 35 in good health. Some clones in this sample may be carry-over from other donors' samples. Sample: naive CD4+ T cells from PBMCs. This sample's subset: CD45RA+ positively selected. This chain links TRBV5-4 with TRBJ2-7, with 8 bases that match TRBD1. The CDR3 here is CASSLDPGGDYEQYF. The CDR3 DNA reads TGTGCCAGCAGCTTGGACCCAGGGGGCGATTACGAGCAGTACTTC.